Listed here is a single TCR beta chain. The data are from a study of cytomegalovirus exposure and HLA in healthy donors. The PCR used 60 Vbeta and 13 Jbeta primers. Data came from immunoSEQ multiplex PCR; TCRdb stores just in-frame clones and leaves some out. The profile shows roughly 100,000 clones, roughly 79% of them singletons. CDR3 length: 14 residues. Trimming cost V 2 bases and J 3 bases; bases outside gene matches: 0. Germline V gene data show CDR1 as MNHEY and CDR2 as SVGAGI. The source is a man over 45 in good health and CMV-seropositive. The rearrangement uses TRBV6-5 and TRBJ2-1, with 8 bases identical to TRBD2. The sequenced sample consisted of PBMCs. The CDR3 DNA is TGTGCCAGCAGTTACGGGACTAGCTACAATGAGCAGTTCTTC. It yields the protein CASSYGTSYNEQFF.